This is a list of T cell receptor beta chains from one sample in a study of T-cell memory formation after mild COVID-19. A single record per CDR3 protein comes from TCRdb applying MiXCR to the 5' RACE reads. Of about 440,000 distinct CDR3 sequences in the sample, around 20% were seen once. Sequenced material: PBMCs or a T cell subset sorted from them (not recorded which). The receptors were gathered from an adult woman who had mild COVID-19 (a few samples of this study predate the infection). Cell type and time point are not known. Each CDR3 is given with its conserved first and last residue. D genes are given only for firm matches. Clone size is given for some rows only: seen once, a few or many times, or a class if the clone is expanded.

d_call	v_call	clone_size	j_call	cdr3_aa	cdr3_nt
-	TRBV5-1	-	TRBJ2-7	CASSLEGSTKQYF	TGCGCCAGCAGCTTGGAGGGATCCACTAAGCAGTACTTC
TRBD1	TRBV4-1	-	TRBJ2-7	CASSQARTGFYEQYF	TGCGCCAGCAGCCAAGCGCGGACAGGTTTCTACGAGCAGTACTTC
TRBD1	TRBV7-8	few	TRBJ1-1	CASSPLFGQGPMGTEAFF	TGTGCCAGCAGCCCCCTTTTCGGACAGGGGCCCATGGGCACTGAAGCTTTCTTT
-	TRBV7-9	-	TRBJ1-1	CASSLAGLSTEAFF	TGTGCCAGCAGCTTAGCGGGACTGAGCACTGAAGCTTTCTTT
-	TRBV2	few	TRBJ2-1	CASSGRKPYNEQFF	TGTGCCAGCAGTGGCAGGAAACCTTACAATGAGCAGTTCTTC
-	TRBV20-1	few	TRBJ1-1	CSARADRHIEAFF	TGCAGTGCTAGGGCTGACAGGCACATAGAAGCTTTCTTT
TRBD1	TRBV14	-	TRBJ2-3	CASSPRQGNTDTQYF	TGTGCCAGCAGCCCTCGACAGGGCAACACAGATACGCAGTATTTT
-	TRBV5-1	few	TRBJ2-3	CASSLEMGTDTQYF	TGCGCCAGCAGCTTGGAGATGGGGACAGATACGCAGTATTTT
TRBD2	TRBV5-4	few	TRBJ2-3	CASSLNAGGLADTQYF	TGTGCCAGCAGCTTGAATGCGGGGGGGCTTGCAGATACGCAGTATTTT
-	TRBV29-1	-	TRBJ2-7	CSVATSLGVNDEQYF	TGCAGCGTTGCAACGTCGTTGGGGGTCAACGACGAGCAGTACTTC
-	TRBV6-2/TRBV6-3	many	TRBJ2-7	CASSPHTGSYEQYF	TGTGCCAGCAGTCCACACACAGGTTCCTACGAGCAGTACTTC
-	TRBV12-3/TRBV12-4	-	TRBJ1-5	CASRLSGGPNQPQHF	TGTGCCAGCAGACTATCGGGGGGGCCCAATCAGCCCCAGCATTTT
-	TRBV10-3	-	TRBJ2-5	CAISEGIMGTETQYF	TGTGCCATCAGTGAGGGCATAATGGGGACCGAGACCCAGTACTTC
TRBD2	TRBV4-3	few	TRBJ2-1	CASSQILAGGWYNEQFF	TGCGCCAGCAGCCAGATACTAGCGGGAGGGTGGTACAATGAGCAGTTCTTC
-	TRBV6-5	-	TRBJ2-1	CASTSNRARDNEQFF	TGTGCCAGCACCTCGAATAGGGCCCGGGACAATGAGCAGTTCTTC
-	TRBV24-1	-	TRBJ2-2	CATREGAPNTGELFF	TGTGCCACCAGGGAGGGGGCGCCGAACACCGGGGAGCTGTTTTTT
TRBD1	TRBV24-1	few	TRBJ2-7	CATSDGQGADEQYF	TGTGCCACCAGTGACGGACAGGGGGCCGACGAGCAGTACTTC
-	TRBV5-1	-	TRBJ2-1	CASSLLANEQFF	TGCGCCAGCAGCTTGCTGGCAAATGAGCAGTTCTTC
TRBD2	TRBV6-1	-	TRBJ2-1	CASSDRLAGVYEQFF	TGTGCCAGCAGTGATAGGCTAGCGGGAGTCTATGAGCAGTTCTTC
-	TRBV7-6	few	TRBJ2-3	CASSLLADSSRSQYF	TGTGCCAGCAGCTTATTAGCGGACTCCTCCCGTTCGCAGTATTTT
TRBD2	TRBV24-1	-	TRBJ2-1	CATSDTPIAGGNNEQFF	TGTGCCACCAGTGATACTCCGATAGCGGGAGGGAACAATGAGCAGTTCTTC
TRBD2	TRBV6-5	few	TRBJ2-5	CASSYRGGLVGETQYF	TGTGCCAGCAGTTACCGCGGCGGACTAGTTGGGGAGACCCAGTACTTC
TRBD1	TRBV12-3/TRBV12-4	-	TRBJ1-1	CASSTGATNTEAFF	TGTGCCAGCAGTACAGGGGCCACTAACACTGAAGCTTTCTTT
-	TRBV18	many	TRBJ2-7	CASSPTGYEQYF	TGTGCCAGCTCACCGACAGGCTACGAGCAGTACTTC
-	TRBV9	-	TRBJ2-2	CASNGRKKPGELFF	TGTGCCAGCAATGGCAGGAAGAAGCCCGGGGAGCTGTTTTTT
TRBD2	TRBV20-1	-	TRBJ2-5	CSAGTSGRQETQYF	TGCAGTGCTGGGACTAGCGGGAGGCAAGAGACCCAGTACTTC
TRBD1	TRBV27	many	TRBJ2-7	CASSPRQGARYEQYF	TGTGCCAGCAGCCCCCGACAGGGGGCGAGGTACGAGCAGTACTTC
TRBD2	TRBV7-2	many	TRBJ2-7	CASRVHSGGAYEQYF	TGTGCCAGCAGAGTACATAGCGGGGGGGCTTACGAGCAGTACTTC
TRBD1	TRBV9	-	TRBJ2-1	CASRTGTGTYNEQFF	TGTGCCAGCAGAACCGGGACAGGGACCTACAATGAGCAGTTCTTC
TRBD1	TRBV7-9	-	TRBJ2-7	CASSLGDRATPSSYEQYF	TGTGCCAGCAGCTTAGGCGACAGGGCTACCCCCAGCTCCTACGAGCAGTACTTC
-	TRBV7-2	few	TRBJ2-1	CASSLVFGNYNEQFF	TGTGCCAGCAGCTTAGTTTTCGGGAACTACAATGAGCAGTTCTTC
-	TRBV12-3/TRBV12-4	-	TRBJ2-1	CASSKAESEQFF	TGTGCCAGCAGCAAAGCCGAATCTGAGCAGTTCTTC
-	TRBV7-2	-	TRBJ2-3	CASSLALMGAQYF	TGTGCCAGCAGCTTAGCGCTCATGGGGGCGCAGTATTTT
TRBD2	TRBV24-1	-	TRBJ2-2	CATSAPGLADTNTGELFF	TGTGCCACCAGTGCCCCGGGACTAGCGGACACGAACACCGGGGAGCTGTTTTTT
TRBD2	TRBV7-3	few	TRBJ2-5	CASSPSGVEETQYF	TGTGCCAGCAGCCCTAGCGGCGTAGAAGAGACCCAGTACTTC
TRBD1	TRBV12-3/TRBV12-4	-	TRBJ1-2	CASSFSGDSRGHGYGYTF	TGTGCCAGCAGTTTCTCAGGCGACAGCAGGGGGCACGGCTATGGCTACACCTTC
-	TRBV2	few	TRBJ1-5	CASSGAWEGQPQHF	TGTGCCAGCAGCGGAGCGTGGGAGGGACAGCCCCAGCATTTT
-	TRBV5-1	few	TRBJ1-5	CASSTGAGNQPQHF	TGCGCCAGCAGTACGGGTGCAGGGAATCAGCCCCAGCATTTT
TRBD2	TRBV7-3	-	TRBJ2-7	CASSLTGGAEQYF	TGTGCCAGCAGCTTAACGGGAGGGGCCGAGCAGTACTTC
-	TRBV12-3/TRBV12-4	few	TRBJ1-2	CASSGSAANYGYTF	TGTGCCAGCAGTGGAAGTGCAGCTAACTATGGCTACACCTTC
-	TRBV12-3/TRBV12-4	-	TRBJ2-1	CASSLEPAYNEQFF	TGTGCCAGCAGTTTGGAACCAGCCTACAATGAGCAGTTCTTC
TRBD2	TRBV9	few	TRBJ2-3	CASSVDETSGTDTQYF	TGTGCCAGCAGCGTAGACGAGACTAGCGGCACAGATACGCAGTATTTT
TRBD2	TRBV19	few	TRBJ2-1	CASSRELAAYNEQFF	TGTGCCAGTAGTAGAGAGCTAGCGGCCTACAATGAGCAGTTCTTC
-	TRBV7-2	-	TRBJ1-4	CASSLEAGTLKPNEKLFF	TGTGCCAGCAGCTTAGAGGCCGGGACACTAAAACCCAATGAAAAACTGTTTTTT